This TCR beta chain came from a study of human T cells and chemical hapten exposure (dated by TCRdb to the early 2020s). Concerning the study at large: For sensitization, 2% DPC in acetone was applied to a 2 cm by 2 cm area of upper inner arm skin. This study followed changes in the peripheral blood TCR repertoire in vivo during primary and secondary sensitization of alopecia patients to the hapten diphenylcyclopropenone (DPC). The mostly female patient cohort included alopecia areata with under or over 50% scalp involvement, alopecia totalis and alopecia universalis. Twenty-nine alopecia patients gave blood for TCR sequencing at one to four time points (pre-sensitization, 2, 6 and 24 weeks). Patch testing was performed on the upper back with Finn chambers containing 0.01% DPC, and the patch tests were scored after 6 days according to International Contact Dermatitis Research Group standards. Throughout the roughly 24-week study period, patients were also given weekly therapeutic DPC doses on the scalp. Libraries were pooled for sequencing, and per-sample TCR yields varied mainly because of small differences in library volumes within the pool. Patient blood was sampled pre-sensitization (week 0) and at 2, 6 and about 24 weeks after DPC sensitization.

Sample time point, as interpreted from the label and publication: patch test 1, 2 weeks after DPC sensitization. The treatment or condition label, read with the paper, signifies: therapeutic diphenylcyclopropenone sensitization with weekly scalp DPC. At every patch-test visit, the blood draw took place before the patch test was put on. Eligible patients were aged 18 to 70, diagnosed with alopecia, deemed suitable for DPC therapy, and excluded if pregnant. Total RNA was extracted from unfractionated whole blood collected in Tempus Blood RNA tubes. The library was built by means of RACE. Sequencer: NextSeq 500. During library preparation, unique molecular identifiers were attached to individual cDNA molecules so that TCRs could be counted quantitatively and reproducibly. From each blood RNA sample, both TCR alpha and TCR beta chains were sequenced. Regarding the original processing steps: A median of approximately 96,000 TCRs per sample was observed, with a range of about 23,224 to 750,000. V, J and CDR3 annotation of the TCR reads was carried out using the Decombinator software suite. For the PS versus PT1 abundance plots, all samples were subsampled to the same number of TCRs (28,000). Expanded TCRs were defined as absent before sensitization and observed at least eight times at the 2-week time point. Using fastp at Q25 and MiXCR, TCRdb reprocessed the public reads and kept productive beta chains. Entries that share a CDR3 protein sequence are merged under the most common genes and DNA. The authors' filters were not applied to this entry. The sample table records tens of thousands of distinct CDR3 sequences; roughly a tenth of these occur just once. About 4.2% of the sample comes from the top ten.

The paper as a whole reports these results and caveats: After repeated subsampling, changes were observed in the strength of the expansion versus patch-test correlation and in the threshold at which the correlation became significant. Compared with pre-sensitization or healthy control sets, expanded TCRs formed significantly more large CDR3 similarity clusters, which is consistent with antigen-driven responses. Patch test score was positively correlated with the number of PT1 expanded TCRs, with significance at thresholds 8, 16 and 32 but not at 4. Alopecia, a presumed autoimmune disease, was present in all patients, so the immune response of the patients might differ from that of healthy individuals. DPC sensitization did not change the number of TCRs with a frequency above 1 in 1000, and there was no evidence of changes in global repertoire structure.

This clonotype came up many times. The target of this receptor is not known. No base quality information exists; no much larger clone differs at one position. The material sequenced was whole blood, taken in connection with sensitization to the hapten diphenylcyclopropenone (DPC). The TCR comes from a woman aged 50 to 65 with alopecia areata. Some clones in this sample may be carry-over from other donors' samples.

At the DNA level, the sequence is TGTGCCATCAGTGAACAGAACGAGCAGTACTTC. This gives the protein CAISEQNEQYF. The chain was built from TRBV10-3 and TRBJ2-7, with no confident D gene call. The CDR3 runs 11 amino acids, cysteine and phenylalanine included. CDR3 DNA only is kept here, 33 bases in frame from base 1. V loses 3 bases, J loses 5 bases, and the germline ends lie 5 bases apart. Looking up the germline V gene yields CDR1 ENHRY and CDR2 SYGVKD.